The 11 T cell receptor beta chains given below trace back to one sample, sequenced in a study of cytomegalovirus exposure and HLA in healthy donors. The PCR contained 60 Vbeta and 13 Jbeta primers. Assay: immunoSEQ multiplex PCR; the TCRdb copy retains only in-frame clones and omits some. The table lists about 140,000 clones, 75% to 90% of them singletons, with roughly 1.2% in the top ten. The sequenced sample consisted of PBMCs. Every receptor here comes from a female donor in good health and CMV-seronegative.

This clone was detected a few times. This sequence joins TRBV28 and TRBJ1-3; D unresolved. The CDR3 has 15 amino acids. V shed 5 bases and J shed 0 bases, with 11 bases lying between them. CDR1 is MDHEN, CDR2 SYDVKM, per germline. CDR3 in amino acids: CASSPGFSSGNTIYF. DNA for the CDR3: TGTGCCAGCAGTCCCGGGTTCAGCTCTGGAAACACCATATATTTT.

This CDR3 is CASSQAGTQYF. CDR3 nucleotide sequence: TGTGCCAGCAGCCAAGCGGGTACCCAGTACTTC. This chain links TRBV14 with TRBJ2-5, with D uncertain. This CDR3 is built from 11 residues. Per germline, CDR1 SGHDN and CDR2 FVKESK. Trimming pared 1 base from V and 8 bases from J, leaving 5 bases between.

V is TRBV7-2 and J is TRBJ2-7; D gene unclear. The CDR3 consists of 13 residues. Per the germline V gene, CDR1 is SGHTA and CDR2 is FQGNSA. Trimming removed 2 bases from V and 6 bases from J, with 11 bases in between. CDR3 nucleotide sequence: TGTGCCAGCAGCTTAAGTCTTGGCGGCGAGCAGTACTTC. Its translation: CASSLSLGGEQYF.

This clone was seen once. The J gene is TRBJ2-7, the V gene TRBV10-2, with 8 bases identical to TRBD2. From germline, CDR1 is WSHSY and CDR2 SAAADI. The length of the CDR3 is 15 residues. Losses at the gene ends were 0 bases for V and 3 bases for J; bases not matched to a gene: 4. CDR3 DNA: TGCGCCAGCAGTGAGTCGTTAGCGGGATTCTACGAGCAGTACTTC. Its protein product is CASSESLAGFYEQYF.

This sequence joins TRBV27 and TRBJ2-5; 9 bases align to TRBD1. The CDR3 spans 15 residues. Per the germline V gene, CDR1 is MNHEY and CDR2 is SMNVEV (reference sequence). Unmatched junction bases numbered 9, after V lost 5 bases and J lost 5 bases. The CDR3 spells CASSHGQGNAETQYF. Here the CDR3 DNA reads TGTGCCAGCAGTCACGGACAGGGGAACGCGGAGACCCAGTACTTC.

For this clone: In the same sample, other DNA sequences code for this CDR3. The CDR3 reads CASSFPGGDQPQHF. The CDR3 DNA is TGTGCCAGCAGTTTCCCGGGGGGGGACCAGCCCCAGCATTTT. V gene TRBV2 combines with J gene TRBJ1-5; D is perhaps TRBD1 (5 bases). Germline values: CDR1 SNHLY, CDR2 FYNNEI. The CDR3 covers 14 residues. Deletions cut 5 bases from V and 7 bases from J, with 15 bases between.

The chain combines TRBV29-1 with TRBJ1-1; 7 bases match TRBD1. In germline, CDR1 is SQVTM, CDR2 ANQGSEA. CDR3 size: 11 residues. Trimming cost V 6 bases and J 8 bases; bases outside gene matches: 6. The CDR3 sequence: CSVQGRSEAFF. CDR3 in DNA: TGCAGCGTACAGGGGAGGTCGGAAGCTTTCTTT.

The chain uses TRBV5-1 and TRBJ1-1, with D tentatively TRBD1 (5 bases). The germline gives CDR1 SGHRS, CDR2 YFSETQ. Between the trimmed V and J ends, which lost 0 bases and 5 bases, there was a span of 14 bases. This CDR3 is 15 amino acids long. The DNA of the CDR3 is TGCGCCAGCAGCTTGGTTCAGGGAAGGAAGACTGAAGCTTTCTTT. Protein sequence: CASSLVQGRKTEAFF.

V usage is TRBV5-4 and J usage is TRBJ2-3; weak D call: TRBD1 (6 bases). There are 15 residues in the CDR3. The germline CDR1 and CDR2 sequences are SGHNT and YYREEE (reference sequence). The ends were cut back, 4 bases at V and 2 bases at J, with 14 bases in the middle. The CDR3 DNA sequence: TGTGCCAGCAGCCTTATGGACAGATTCACAGATACGCAGTATTTT. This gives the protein CASSLMDRFTDTQYF.

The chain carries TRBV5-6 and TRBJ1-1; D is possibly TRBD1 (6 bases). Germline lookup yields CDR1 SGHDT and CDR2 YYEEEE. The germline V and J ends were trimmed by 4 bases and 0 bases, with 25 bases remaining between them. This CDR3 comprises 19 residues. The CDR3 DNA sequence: TGTGCCAGCAGCAGCGAGAGGGGGACCCGAACCTTTATGAACACTGAAGCTTTCTTT. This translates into CASSSERGTRTFMNTEAFF.

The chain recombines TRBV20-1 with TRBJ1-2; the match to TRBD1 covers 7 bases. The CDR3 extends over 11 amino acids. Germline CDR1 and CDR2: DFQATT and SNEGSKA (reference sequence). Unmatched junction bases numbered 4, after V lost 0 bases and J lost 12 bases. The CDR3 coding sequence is TGCAGTGCTAGAGACAGGGGGACCCACACCTTC. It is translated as CSARDRGTHTF.